The 3 T cell receptor beta chains given below trace back to one sample, sequenced in a study of OX40 agonist ivuxolimab in advanced cancers. Using immunoSEQ multiplex PCR, the repertoire was profiled, and TCRdb retains in-frame clones only, with some absent. The sample yields approximately 26,000 clones, 87% seen once. This material consisted of CD4+ or CD8+ T cells sorted from blood, taken in a trial of the OX40 agonist ivuxolimab. The receptor set was obtained from an adult with an advanced solid tumor such as melanoma, head and neck, liver or kidney cancer.

The chain uses TRBV27 and TRBJ2-1; D ambiguous. The CDR3 is 14 residues long. Germline V CDR1 and CDR2: MNHEY, SMNVEV (reference sequence). The V and J ends lost 5 bases and 2 bases respectively, with 10 bases between them. The CDR3 region is CASSPIVAYNEQFF. For the CDR3, the DNA is TGTGCCAGCAGTCCGATTGTGGCCTACAATGAGCAGTTCTTC.

The V call is TRBV9, the J call TRBJ2-7; 7 nucleotides align to TRBD2. The CDR3 sequence is 14 residues long. V lost 4 bases and J lost 0; bases outside the gene matches: 4. Germline V gene lookup returns CDR1 SGDLS and CDR2 YYNGEE. CDR3 in amino acids: CASSPGTTSYEQYF. The CDR3 DNA is TGTGCCAGCAGCCCAGGGACTACCTCCTACGAGCAGTACTTC.

Sample share makes this clone medium-sized (0.01 to 0.1%). The chain carries TRBV13 and TRBJ1-2; tentatively, D is TRBD1 (5 bases). There are 17 residues in the CDR3. Trimming took 4 bases from V and 5 from J, leaving 23 bases between them. In germline, CDR1 is PRHDT, CDR2 FYEKMQ (reference sequence). CDR3 DNA: TGTGCCAGCAGCTCAGCAGTGGATGGGGCGGGCGTGTATGGCTACACCTTC. Its translation is CASSSAVDGAGVYGYTF.